This T cell receptor (beta chain) was sequenced during a study of blood T cell repertoires in COVID-19. The overall study: Specimens from acute and convalescent COVID-19 originated in the United States, Italy and Spain. In each case, the material was cDNA or gDNA derived from T cells, B-cell-depleted T cells, or PBMCs.

There are 14 residues in the CDR3. Germline assignment: CDR1 SNHLY and CDR2 FYNNEI. V lost 6 bases and J lost 4; bases outside the gene matches: 6. In the authors' workflow: Reference gene primer amplification gave nucleated cell count estimates. Profiled with immunoSEQ multiplex PCR; TCRdb holds only in-frame clones, not every one. The DNA was the basis for D and trimming; V, J and clone size are from that table. Of some 120,000 clones detected, 80% appear once; the ten largest clones hold around 1.9%. This chain joins TRBV2 and TRBJ1-3; 7 bases are a match to TRBD1. The TCR sequence derives from a man in his 70s with acute or convalescent COVID-19. The source material was peripheral blood. In DNA form, the CDR3 reads TGTGCCAGCAGGCCAGGGGGACGAGGAAACACCATATATTTT. Translated, it gives CASRPGGRGNTIYF.